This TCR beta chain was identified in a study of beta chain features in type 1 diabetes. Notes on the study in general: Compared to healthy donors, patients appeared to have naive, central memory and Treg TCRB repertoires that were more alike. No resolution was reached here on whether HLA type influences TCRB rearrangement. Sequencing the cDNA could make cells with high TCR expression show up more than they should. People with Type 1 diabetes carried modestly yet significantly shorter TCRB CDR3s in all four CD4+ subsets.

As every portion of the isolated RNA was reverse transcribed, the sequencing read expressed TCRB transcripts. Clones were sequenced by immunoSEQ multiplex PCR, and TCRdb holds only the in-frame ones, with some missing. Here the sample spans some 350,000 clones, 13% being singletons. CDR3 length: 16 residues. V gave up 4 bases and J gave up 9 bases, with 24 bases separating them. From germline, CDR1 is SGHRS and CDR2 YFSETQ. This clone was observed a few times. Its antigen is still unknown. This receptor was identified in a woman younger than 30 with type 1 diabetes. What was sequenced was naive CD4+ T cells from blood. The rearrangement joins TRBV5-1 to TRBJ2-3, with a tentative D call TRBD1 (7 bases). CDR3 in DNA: TGCGCCAGCAGCACTAGTCAGGGGGTGGCTGCGGGGACGCAGTATTTT. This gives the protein CASSTSQGVAAGTQYF.